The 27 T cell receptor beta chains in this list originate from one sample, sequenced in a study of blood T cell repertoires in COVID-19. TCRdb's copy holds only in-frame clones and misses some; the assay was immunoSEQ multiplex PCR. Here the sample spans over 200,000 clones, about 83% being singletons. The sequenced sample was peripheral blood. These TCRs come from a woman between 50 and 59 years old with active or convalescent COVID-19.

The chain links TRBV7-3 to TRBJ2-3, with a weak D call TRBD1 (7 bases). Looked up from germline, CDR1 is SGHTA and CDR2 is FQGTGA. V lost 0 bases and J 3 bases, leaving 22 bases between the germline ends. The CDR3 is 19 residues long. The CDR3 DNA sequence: TGTGCCAGCAGCTTAACGTACTCAGGGGGGAGCCTGAGGACAGATACGCAGTATTTT. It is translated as CASSLTYSGGSLRTDTQYF.

The CDR3 nucleotides read TGTGCCAGCAGCTTGTCGGGGTTAAACGAGCAGTACTTC. It is translated as CASSLSGLNEQYF. The V and J genes are TRBV5-6 and TRBJ2-7, with D maybe TRBD2 (5 bases). Trimming stripped 1 base from V and 5 bases from J, with 10 bases between. The CDR3 covers 13 residues. Germline CDR1 is SGHDT and CDR2 is YYEEEE.

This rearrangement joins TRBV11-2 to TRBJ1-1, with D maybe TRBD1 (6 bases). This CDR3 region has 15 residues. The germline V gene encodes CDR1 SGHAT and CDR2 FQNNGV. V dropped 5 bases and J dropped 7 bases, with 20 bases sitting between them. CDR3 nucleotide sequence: TGTGCCAGCAGCCTGGGGGGGGCCGCCTTCGGTGAAGCTTTCTTT. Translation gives CASSLGGAAFGEAFF.

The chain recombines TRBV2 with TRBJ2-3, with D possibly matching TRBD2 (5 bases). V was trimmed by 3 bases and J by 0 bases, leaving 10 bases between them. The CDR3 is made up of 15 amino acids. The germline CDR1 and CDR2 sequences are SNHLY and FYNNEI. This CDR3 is CASSEGRTSTDTQYF. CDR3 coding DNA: TGTGCCAGCAGTGAGGGCCGGACTAGCACAGATACGCAGTATTTT. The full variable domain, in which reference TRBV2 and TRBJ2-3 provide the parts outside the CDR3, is EPEVTQTPSHQVTQMGQEVILRCVPISNHLYFYWYRQILGQKVEFLVSFYNNEISEKSEIFDDQFSVERPDGSNFTLKIRSTKLEDSAMYFCASSEGRTSTDTQYFGPGTRLTVL.

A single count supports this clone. DNA of the CDR3: TGCAGCGTTCTTGGGACTAGTAAGAATGAGCAGTTCTTC. This sequence encodes CSVLGTSKNEQFF. V gene TRBV29-1 combines with J gene TRBJ2-1; 8 positions match TRBD2. This CDR3 is built from 13 residues. The V and J ends lost 5 bases and 7 bases, in that order; junction bases with no gene match: 7. Germline lookup yields CDR1 SQVTM and CDR2 ANQGSEA.

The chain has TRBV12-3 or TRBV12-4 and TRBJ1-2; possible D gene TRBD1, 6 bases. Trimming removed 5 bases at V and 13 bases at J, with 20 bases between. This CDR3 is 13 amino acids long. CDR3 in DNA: TGTGCCAGCAGTCTCGCGGGGGCCCGTATTGCCACCTTC. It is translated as CASSLAGARIATF.

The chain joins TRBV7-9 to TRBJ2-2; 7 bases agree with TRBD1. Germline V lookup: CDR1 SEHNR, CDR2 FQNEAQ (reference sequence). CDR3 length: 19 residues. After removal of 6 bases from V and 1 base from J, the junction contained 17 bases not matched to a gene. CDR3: CASRPEQGTFFRNTGELFF. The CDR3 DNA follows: TGTGCCAGCAGGCCGGAACAGGGGACGTTTTTTCGGAACACCGGGGAGCTGTTTTTT.

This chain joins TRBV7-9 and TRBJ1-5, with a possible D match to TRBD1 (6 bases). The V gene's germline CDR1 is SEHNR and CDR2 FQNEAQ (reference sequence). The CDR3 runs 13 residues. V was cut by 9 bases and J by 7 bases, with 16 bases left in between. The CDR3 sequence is CASTNGDNQPQHF. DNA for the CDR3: TGTGCCAGTACCAACGGGGACAACCAGCCCCAGCATTTT.

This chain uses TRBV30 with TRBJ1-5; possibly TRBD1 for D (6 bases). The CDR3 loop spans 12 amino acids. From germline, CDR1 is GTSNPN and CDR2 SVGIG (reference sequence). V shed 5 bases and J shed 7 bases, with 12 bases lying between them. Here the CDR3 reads CAWGDTYQPQHF. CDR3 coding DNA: TGTGCCTGGGGGGACACGTACCAGCCCCAGCATTTT.

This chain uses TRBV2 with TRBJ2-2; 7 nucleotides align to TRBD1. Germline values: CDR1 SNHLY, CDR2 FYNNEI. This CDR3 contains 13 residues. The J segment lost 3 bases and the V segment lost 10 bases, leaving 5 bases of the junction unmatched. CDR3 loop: CAMRTGDTGELFF. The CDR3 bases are TGTGCCATGCGGACAGGAGACACCGGGGAGCTGTTTTTT.

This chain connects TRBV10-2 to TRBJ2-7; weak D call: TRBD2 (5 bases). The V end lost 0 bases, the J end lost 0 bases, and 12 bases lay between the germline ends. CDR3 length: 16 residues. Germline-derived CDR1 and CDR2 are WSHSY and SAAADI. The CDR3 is CASSESGGLSSYEQYV. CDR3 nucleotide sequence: TGCGCCAGCAGTGAGTCTGGCGGGCTAAGCTCCTACGAGCAGTACGTC.

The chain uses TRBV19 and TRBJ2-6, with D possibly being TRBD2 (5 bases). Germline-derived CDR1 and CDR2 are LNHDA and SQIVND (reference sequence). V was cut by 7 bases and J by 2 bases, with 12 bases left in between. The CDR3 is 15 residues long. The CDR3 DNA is TGTGCCAGTAATATCGGAGGAGCTGGGGCCAACGTCCTGACTTTC. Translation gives CASNIGGAGANVLTF.

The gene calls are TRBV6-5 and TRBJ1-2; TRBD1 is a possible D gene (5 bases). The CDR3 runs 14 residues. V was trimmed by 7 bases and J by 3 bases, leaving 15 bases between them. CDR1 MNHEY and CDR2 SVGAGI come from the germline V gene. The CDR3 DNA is TGTGCCAGCAATATAAGGGGACTACACTATGGCTACACCTTC. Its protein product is CASNIRGLHYGYTF.

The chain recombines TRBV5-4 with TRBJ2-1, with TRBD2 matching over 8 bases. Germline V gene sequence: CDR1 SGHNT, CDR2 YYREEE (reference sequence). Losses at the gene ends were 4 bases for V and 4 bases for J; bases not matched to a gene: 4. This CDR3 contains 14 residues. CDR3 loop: CASSPSGGYNEQFF. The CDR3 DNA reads TGTGCCAGCAGCCCGAGCGGGGGATACAATGAGCAGTTCTTC.

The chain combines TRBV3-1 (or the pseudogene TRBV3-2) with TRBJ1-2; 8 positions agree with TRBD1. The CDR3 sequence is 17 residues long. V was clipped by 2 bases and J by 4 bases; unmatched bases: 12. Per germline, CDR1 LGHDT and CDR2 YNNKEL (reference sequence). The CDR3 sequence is CASSQSRTGQELYGYTF. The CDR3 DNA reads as TGTGCCAGCAGCCAAAGCAGAACGGGACAGGAGCTCTATGGCTACACCTTC.

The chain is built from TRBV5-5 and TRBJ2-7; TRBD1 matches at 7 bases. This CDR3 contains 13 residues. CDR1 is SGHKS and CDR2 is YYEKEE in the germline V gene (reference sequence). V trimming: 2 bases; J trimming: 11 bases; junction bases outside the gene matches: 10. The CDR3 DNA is TGTGCCAGCAGCTTAAGTCCGGGACAGCCGAAGTACTTC. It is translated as CASSLSPGQPKYF.

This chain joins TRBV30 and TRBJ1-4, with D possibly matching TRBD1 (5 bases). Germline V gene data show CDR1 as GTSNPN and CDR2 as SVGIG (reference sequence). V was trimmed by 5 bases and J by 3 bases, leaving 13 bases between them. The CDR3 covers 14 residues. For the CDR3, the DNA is TGTGCCTGGGCCTCAGGGCGACCTAATGAAAAACTGTTTTTT. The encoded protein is CAWASGRPNEKLFF.

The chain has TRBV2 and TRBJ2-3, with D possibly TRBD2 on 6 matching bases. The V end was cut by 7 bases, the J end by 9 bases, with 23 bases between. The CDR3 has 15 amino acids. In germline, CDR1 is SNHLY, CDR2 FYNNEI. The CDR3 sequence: CASKFGLRSAGTQYF. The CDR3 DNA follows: TGTGCCAGCAAATTCGGGTTACGTAGTGCGGGGACGCAGTATTTT.

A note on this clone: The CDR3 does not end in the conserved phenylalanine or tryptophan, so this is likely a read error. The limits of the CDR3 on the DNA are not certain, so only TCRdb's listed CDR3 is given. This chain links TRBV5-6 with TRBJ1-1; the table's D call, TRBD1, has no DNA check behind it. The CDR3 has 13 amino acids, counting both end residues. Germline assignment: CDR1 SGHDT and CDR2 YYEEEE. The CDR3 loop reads CASSLGSGNLGIY.

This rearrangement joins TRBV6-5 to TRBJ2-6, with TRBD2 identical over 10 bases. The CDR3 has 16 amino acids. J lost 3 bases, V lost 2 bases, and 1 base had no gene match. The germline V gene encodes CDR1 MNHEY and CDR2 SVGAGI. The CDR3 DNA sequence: TGTGCCAGCAGTTACGGACTAGCGGTTGGGGCCAACGTCCTGACTTTC. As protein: CASSYGLAVGANVLTF.

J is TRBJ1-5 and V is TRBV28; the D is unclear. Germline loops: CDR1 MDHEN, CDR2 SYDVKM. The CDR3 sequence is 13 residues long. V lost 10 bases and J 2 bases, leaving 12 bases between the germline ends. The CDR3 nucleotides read TGTGCCACCCGAGGGCGCGGCAATCAGCCCCAGCATTTT. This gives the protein CATRGRGNQPQHF.

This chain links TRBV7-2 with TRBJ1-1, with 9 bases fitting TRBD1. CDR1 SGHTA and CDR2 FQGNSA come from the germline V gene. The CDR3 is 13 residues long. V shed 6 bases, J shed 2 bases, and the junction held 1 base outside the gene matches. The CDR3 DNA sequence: TGTGCCAGCAGGGGACAGGGAAACACTGAAGCTTTCTTT. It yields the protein CASRGQGNTEAFF.

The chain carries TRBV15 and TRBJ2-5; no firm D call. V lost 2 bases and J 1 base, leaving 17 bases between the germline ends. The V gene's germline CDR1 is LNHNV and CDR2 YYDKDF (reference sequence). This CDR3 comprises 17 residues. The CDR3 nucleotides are TGTGCCACCAGCAGATATGATATGGCACAAACCCAAGAGACCCAGTACTTC. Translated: CATSRYDMAQTQETQYF.

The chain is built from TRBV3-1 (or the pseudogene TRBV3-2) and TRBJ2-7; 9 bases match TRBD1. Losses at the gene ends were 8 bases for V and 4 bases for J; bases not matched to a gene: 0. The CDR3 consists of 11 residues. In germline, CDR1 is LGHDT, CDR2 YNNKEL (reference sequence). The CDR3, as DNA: TGTGCCAGCGGACAGGGGTACGAGCAGTACTTC. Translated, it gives CASGQGYEQYF.

This chain's CDR3 is CASSSQLNEKLFF. The CDR3 DNA reads TGCGCCAGCAGCTCACAGCTGAATGAAAAACTGTTTTTT. The chain couples TRBV5-1 to TRBJ1-4; unclear D gene. Per germline, CDR1 SGHRS and CDR2 YFSETQ. The CDR3 runs to 13 residues. V lost 3 bases to trimming and J lost 5 bases, with 8 bases between them.

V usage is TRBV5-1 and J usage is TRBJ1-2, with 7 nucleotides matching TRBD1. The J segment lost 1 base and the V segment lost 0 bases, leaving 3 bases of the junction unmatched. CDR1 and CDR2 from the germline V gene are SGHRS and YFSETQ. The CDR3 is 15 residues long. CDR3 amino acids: CASSLAGTDNYGYTF. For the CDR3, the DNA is TGCGCCAGCAGCTTGGCAGGGACAGATAACTATGGCTACACCTTC.

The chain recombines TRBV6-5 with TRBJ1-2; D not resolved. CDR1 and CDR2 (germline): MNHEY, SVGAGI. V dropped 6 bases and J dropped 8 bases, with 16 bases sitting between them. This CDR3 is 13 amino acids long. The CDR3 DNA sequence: TGTGCCAGCAGATCCTATCGGGGATCAGGCTACACCTTC. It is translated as CASRSYRGSGYTF.